This T cell receptor beta chain originates from a study of T cell changes during pregnancy in multiple sclerosis. Assay: immunoSEQ multiplex PCR; the TCRdb copy retains only in-frame clones and omits some. The sample records about 100,000 clones, approximately 94% being singletons. This CDR3 has 19 residues. With V trimmed by 8 bases and J by 6 bases, 19 bases remained unmatched. Germline values: CDR1 SQVTM, CDR2 ANQGSEA. The specimen comprised peripheral blood, sampled in the second trimester of pregnancy. This receptor was taken from a female donor with multiple sclerosis, enrolled in a pregnancy study. The J gene is TRBJ2-2, the V gene TRBV29-1; 15 nucleotides agree with TRBD2. The CDR3 sequence: CSFFRGPGLAGGPAGELFF. The CDR3 DNA is TGCAGCTTTTTTAGGGGACCAGGACTAGCGGGAGGGCCAGCCGGGGAGCTGTTTTTT.